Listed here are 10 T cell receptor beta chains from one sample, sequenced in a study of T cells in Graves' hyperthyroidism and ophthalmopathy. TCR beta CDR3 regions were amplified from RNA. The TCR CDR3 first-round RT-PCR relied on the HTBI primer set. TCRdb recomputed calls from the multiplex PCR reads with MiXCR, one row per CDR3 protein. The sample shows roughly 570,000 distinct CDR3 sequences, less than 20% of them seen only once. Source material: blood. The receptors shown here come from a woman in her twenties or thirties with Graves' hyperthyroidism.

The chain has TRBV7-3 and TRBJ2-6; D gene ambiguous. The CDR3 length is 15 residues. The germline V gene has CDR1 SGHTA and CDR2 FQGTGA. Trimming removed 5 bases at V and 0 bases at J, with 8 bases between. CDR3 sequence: CASSLHNSGANVLTF. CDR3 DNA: TGTGCCAGCAGCCTTCATAACTCTGGGGCCAACGTCCTGACTTTC.

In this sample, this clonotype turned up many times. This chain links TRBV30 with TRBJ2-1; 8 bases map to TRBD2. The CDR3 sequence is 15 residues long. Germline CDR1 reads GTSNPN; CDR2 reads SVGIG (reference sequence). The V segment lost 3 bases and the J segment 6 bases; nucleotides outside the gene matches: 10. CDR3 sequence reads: CAWSPGLAVGNEQFF. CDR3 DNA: TGTGCCTGGAGCCCCGGACTAGCAGTCGGCAATGAGCAGTTCTTC. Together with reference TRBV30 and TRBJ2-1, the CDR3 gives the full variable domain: SQTIHQWPATLVQPVGSPLSLECTVEGTSNPNLYWYRQAAGRGLQLLFYSVGIGQISSEVPQNLSASRPQDRQFILSSKKLLLSDSGFYLCAWSPGLAVGNEQFFGPGTRLTVL.

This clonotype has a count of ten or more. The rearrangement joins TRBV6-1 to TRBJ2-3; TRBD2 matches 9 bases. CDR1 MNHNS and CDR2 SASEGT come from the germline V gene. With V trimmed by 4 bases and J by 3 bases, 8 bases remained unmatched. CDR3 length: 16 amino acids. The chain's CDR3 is CASSALAGFGTDTQYF. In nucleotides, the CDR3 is TGTGCCAGCAGTGCGCTAGCGGGATTTGGAACAGATACGCAGTATTTT.

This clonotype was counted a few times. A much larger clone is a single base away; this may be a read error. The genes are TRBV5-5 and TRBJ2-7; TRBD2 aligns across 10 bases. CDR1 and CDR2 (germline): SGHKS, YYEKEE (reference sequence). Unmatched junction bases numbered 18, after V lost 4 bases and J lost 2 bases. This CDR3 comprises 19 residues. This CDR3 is CASSRSPGLAPMTPYEQYF. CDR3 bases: TGTGCCAGCAGCAGGAGCCCGGGACTAGCGCCGATGACGCCCTACGAGCAGTACTTC.

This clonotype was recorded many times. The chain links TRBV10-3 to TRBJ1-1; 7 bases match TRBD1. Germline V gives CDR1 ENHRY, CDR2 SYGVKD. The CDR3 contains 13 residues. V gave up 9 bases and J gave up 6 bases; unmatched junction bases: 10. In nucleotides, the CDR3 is TGTGCCATGCGGGGGTCGGGACAGCCTGAAGCTTTCTTT. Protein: CAMRGSGQPEAFF.

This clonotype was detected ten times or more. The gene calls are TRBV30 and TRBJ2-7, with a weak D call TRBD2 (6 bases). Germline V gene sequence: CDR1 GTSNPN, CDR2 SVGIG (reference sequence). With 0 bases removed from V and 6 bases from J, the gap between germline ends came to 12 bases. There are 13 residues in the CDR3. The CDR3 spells CAWSVRKGGEQYF. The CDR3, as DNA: TGTGCCTGGAGTGTACGGAAGGGAGGCGAGCAGTACTTC.

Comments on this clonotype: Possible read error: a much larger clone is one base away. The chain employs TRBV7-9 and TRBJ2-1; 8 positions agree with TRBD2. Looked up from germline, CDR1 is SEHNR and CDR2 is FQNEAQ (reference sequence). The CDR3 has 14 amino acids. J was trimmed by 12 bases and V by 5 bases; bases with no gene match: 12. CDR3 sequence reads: CASSQYPGGIGQFF. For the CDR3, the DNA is TGTGCCAGCAGCCAGTATCCGGGAGGGATTGGGCAGTTCTTC.

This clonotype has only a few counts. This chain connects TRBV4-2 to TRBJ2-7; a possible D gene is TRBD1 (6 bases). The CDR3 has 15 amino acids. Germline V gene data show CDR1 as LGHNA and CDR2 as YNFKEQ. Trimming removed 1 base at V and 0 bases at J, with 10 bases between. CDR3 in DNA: TGTGCCAGCAGCCAAGTACCGACAGGCTCCTACGAGCAGTACTTC. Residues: CASSQVPTGSYEQYF.

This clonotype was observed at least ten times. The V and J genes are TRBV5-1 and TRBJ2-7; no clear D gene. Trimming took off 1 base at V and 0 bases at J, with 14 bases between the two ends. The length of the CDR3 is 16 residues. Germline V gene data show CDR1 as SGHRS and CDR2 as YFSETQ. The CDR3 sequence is CASSLTATLSSYEQYF. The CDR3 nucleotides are TGCGCCAGCAGCTTGACGGCTACCCTATCCTCCTACGAGCAGTACTTC.

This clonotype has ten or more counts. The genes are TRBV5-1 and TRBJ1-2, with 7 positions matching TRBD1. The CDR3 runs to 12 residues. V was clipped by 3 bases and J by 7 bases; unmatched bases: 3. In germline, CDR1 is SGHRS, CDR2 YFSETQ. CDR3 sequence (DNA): TGCGCCAGCAGCTCGGACAGGCTTGGCTACACCTTC. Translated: CASSSDRLGYTF. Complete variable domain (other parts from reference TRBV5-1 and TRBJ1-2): KAGVTQTPRYLIKTRGQQVTLSCSPISGHRSVSWYQQTPGQGLQFLFEYFSETQRNKGNFPGRFSGRQFSNSRSEMNVSTLELGDSALYLCASSSDRLGYTFGSGTRLTVV.